This entry is about one T cell receptor (beta chain). Its antigen is still unknown. Base qualities are not recorded, but no much larger clone differs from it by a single base. The data were obtained in a study of cytomegalovirus exposure and HLA in healthy donors (dated by TCRdb to 2016 to 2017). About the study as a whole: An earlier analysis of 587 of the donors reported approximately 300 Gb of sequence data and around 110 million unique TCR beta sequences obtained from about 179 million T cells. In a later genetic analysis, genome-wide SNP genotypes for 398 of the 666 donors were used, and that subset was treated as a discovery cohort. Donor age, sex, ethnicity and CMV serostatus were compiled together with the repertoire data. On average, about 240,000 unique TCR beta nucleotide sequences were sequenced per donor among more than 350 genotyped donors of the cohort, with 15% to 20% of those sequences being non-productive. The number of donors typed differed by locus, with about 629-630 for A, B, C, DRB1 and DQB1, about 500 for DQA1, approximately 570 for DPA1, and about 450 for DPB1. Besides the first cohort of around 700 subjects, a separate validation cohort made up of roughly 120 different subjects was used. HLA typing covered class I and class II loci at four-digit resolution. A later analysis re-analyzed previously published TCR beta repertoires from 666 donors and added high-resolution HLA genotyping to study TCR occurrence patterns. High-throughput TCR immunosequencing, statistical association of individual TCRs with disease status, and machine learning were combined to predict cytomegalovirus infection status. An earlier analysis of roughly 600 of the donors used high-throughput TCR beta sequencing to judge whether each TCR beta V gene segment behaved as functional or pseudogenic. An early release that covered some 640 HLA-typed donors contained about 300 gigabases of sequencing data and tens of millions of unique TCR sequences. Every discovery cohort repertoire had been produced on one sequencing platform. The study used immunosequencing to profile the T cell repertoires of approximately 650 subjects and linked those repertoires to cytomegalovirus serostatus. About 5 DR-DQ haplotypes were handled as single units for association and clustering, since linkage in the cohort was strong. The study aimed to test whether signatures of past pathogen exposure could be identified by cataloging public T cell receptors. Rather than drawing on any new phenotypic data, the later analysis identified candidate immune exposures from TCR beta sequences and the way those sequences occurred across donors. Of the roughly 400 genotyped donors, approximately 83% fell in the genetic ancestry cluster associated with self-reported Caucasian donors.

Results the study describes overall, beyond this receptor: In this cohort, only TCR beta chains were sequenced, and detectable features were limited by the absence of alpha or paired-chain data. Compared with the approximately 710-donor mean, donors in an Asian-associated ancestry cluster had fewer N-insertions in productive TCRs, according to a later genetic analysis. According to a later analysis, parvovirus B19, influenza, CMV and Epstein-Barr virus appeared linked to several top co-occurrence clusters. Because HLA typing was unavailable for some donors at each locus, only the typed subset was used in association tests. About 17 rarely observed V segments, including chromosome 9 orphons, were excluded from the earlier analysis of some 590 of the donors because counts were too low. In an earlier analysis of about 600 of the donors, most TCR beta V segments appeared in productive rearrangements about 87% or about 30% of the time, broadly matching IMGT annotations. Across donors, most TCR sequences were observed very rarely, whereas some public TCRs were present in many individuals. Specific HLA alleles were associated with some 15,000 TCR beta sequences at a false discovery rate of 0.05 in a later analysis. A cluster of highly shared sequence variants was judged likely to be a technical artifact of the sequencing pipeline. In a later analysis, HLA-associated TCR beta chains showed more clonal expansion and lower generation probabilities than non-associated chains that were equally common. The authors suggested that the approach could potentially be generalized to other disease states and immunological phenotypes. In the study, approximately 160 TCR beta chains were listed as associated with cytomegalovirus. In a later analysis, most CMV-associated TCR beta chains were found to appear HLA-restricted, with HLA associations seemingly driven largely by CMV exposure. When HLA alleles, especially DR and DQ, strongly co-occurred, TCR associations were difficult to assign to individual alleles. A further reported finding was that TCR beta sequences accurately predicted the HLA-A and HLA-B alleles for most subjects in the first cohort. Sequencing depth was assumed to be roughly uniform across donors in the presence/absence analyses, though that assumption may not hold. Three of the identified cytomegalovirus-associated TCR beta chains were confirmed in vitro to be specific for cytomegalovirus antigens. The classifier was reported to diagnose cytomegalovirus status with high specificity and sensitivity in both the original and validation cohorts. An association between a missense DCLRE1C variant and V-gene and J-gene trimming of TCR beta chains was found in a later genetic analysis and replicated in an independent cohort. The 87-base-pair reads could not distinguish some IMGT-functional V segments, including TRBV6-2 and TRBV6-3, so those segments were excluded. According to a later analysis, TCR association rates differed among HLA loci, with DRB1 alleles showing the most associated TCRs and HLA-C alleles showing the fewest. CMV serostatus was the only immune exposure information available for the cohort. Linkage disequilibrium might explain the correlated functional status among segregating V segments, but an unknown experimental factor could not be ruled out.

The germline V gene gives CDR1 as MDHEN and CDR2 as SYDVKM. The CDR3 has 13 amino acids, counting the end cysteine and phenylalanine. The retained sequence is limited to the CDR3, 39 bases, with the frame set at the first base. At the junction V is shortened by 8 bases and J by 3 bases; bases outside the gene matches: 6. The cohort was made up of approximately 670 healthy bone marrow donors. Cohort members were all nominally healthy when sampled, although unrecorded immune exposures were likely present. The donor was CMV seronegative and belonged to the group of around 400 seronegative cohort members. Every donor gave a peripheral blood sample, and the peripheral blood mononuclear cells from that sample were used for TCR beta sequencing. Genomic DNA extraction from the blood cell samples was performed with the Qiagen DNeasy Blood Extraction Kit. Libraries were made using the immunoSEQ multiplex PCR assay. For the multiplex PCR, a mixture combining 60 forward primers for TCR Vbeta segments and 13 reverse primers for TCR Jbeta segments was used. The CDR3 region of rearranged TCR beta genes was amplified from genomic DNA by a multiplex PCR assay. The amplified TCR beta libraries were sequenced on the Illumina HiSeq System as 87-base-pair reads. The study's own analysis went as follows. Across the 700 or so repertoires, a later analysis counted 80 million or so unique TCR beta chains, around 11 million of which were shared by at least two donors. A nearest-neighbor algorithm error-corrected the raw reads and collapsed the reads into unique sequences, merging closely related sequences to remove PCR and sequencing errors. CDR3 sequences were aligned to IMGT reference sequences to assign V, D and J gene segments. For a sequence to be retained, a match of at least six nucleotides to both a V gene segment and a J gene segment was required. Rearrangements were classified as productive when the CDR3 lacked stop codons and remained in frame with V and J, and all other rearrangements were classified as non-productive. CDR3 was defined by IMGT convention, running from the second conserved V-encoded cysteine to the conserved J-encoded phenylalanine. The earlier analysis of about 570 of the donors excluded any sequence lacking an unambiguous match to a single V gene segment. In an earlier analysis of a few hundred of the donors, V segments were called functional above 56.7% productive rearrangements and were called segregating when the between-donor standard deviation exceeded 5%. A statistical classification framework was developed to diagnose cytomegalovirus status using the catalog of TCR beta chain sequences. In a later analysis, V and J genes were assigned by comparing TCR nucleotide sequences against IMGT/GENE-DB human TR gene sequences. A later analysis assigned CDR3 sequences and most-parsimonious VDJ recombination scenarios with the TCRdist pipeline. A later analysis defined each TCR beta chain by its CDR3 amino acid sequence plus V-gene family, and excluded reads lacking a unique V-gene family. In a later analysis, around 650 highly shared, low-generation-probability nucleotide sequences were removed to address suspected cross-contamination and a sequencing artifact. In a later analysis, a clonal expansion index was calculated for each public chain from normalized within-repertoire ranks of inferred template counts. In a later analysis, generation probabilities were computed using a VDJ recombination model fitted to out-of-frame rearrangements, and the results were checked against IGoR. In a later analysis, hypergeometric tests were used to score TCR-TCR, TCR-HLA and TCR-CMV co-occurrence, with a repertoire-size bias correction applied to TCR pairs. In a later analysis, false discovery rates were estimated by permuting HLA or CMV assignments 20 times. A later analysis grouped co-occurring TCRs with DBSCAN, adding TCRdist sequence similarity when clustering within HLA-allele-positive subsets. For co-occurrence clustering, repertoires with fewer than 30,000 or more than 120,000 public chains were excluded, along with five repertoires with anomalous nucleotide sharing. Sourced from immuneACCESS, this table was stored by TCRdb with only in-frame sequences that have V and J called. A share of the clones is absent; for the studies checked, an unresolved V gene accounts for under half, and the remainder has no known explanation. V, J and clone size derive from that table, while D and trimming were established from the DNA sequence. In this sample the table shows 83,000 or so clones, roughly 79% of which occur a single time. Jointly, the top ten make up over 1.5% of the sample.

This receptor chain uses TRBV28 and TRBJ2-5; TRBD2 lines up with 7 middle nucleotides. Sequenced input: PBMCs. The TCR was taken from a young woman in good health and CMV-seronegative. The DNA sequence reads TGTGCCAGCGCGGGAGATGCAGAAGAGACCCAGTACTTC. It codes for CASAGDAEETQYF. Beyond the CDR3, the reference TRBV28 and TRBJ2-5 genes provide the residues; the full variable domain reads: DVKVTQSSRYLVKRTGEKVFLECVQDMDHENMFWYRQDPGLGLRLIYFSYDVKMKEKGDIPEGYSVSREKKERFSLILESASTNQTSMYLCASAGDAEETQYFGPGTRLLVL.